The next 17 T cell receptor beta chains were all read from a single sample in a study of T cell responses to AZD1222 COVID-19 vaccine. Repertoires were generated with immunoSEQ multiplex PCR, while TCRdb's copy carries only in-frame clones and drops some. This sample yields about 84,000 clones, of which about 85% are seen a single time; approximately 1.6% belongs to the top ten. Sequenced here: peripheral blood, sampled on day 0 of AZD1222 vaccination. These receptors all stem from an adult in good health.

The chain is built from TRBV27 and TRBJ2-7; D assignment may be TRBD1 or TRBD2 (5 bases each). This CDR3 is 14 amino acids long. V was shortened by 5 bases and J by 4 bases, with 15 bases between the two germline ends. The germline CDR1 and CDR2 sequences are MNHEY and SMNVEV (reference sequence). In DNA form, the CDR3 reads TGTGCCAGCAGTCCCACCAGGGAGAGATACGAGCAGTACTTC. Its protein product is CASSPTRERYEQYF.

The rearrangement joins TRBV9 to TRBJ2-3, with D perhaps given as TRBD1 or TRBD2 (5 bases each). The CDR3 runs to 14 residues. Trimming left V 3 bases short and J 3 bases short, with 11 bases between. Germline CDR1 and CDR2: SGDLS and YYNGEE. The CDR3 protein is CASSDGARTDTQYF. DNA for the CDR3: TGTGCCAGCAGCGACGGGGCCAGAACAGATACGCAGTATTTT.

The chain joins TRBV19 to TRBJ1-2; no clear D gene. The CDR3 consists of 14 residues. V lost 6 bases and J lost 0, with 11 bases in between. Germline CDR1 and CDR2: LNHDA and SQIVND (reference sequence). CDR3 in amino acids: CASSFDGANYGYTF. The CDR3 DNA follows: TGTGCCAGTAGCTTCGACGGAGCTAACTATGGCTACACCTTC.

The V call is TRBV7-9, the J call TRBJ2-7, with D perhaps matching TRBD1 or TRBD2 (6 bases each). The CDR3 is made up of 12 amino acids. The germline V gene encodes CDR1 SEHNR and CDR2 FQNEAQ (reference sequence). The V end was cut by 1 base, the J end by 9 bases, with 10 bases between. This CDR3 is CASSLGGAGQYF. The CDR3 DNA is TGTGCCAGCAGCTTAGGGGGGGCCGGGCAGTACTTC.

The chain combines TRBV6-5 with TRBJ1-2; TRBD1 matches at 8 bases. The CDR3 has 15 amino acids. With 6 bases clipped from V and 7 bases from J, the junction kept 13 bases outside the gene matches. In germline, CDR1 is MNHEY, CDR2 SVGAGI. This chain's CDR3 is CASSNQGARNGGYTF. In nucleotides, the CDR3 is TGTGCCAGCAGCAACCAGGGGGCACGCAACGGTGGCTACACCTTC.

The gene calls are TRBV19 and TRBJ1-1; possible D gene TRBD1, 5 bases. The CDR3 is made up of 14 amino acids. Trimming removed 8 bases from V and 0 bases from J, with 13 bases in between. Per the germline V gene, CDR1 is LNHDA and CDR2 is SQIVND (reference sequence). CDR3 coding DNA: TGTGCCAGTTCCCAGAGGGGAATGAACACTGAAGCTTTCTTT. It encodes CASSQRGMNTEAFF.

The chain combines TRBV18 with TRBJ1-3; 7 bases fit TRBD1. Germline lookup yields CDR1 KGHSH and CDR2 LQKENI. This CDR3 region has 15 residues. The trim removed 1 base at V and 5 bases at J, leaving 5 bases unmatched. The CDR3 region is CASSPQGAIRNTIYF. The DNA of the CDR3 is TGTGCCAGCTCACCACAGGGGGCGATTAGAAACACCATATATTTT. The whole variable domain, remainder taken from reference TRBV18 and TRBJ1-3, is NAGVMQNPRHLVRRRGQEARLRCSPMKGHSHVYWYRQLPEEGLKFMVYLQKENIIDESGMPKERFSAEFPKEGPSILRIQQVVRGDSAAYFCASSPQGAIRNTIYFGEGSWLTVV.

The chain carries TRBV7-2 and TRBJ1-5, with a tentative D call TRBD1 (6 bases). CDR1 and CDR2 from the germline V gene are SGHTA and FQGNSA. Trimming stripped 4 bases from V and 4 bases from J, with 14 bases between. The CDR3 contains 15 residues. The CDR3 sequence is CASSSVGTTNQPQHF. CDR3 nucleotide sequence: TGTGCCAGCAGCTCGGTGGGGACAACGAATCAGCCCCAGCATTTT.

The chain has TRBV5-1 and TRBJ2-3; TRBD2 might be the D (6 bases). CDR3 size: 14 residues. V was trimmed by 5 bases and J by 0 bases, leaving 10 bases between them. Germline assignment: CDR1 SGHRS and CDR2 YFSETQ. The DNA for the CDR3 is TGCGCCAGCAGGAGCGGGTCTAGCACAGATACGCAGTATTTT. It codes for CASRSGSSTDTQYF.

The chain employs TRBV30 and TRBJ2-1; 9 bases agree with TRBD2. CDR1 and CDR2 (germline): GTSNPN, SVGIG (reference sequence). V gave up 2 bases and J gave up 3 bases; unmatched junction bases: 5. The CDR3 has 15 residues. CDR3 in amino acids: CAWSWASGIYNEQFF. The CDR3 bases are TGTGCCTGGAGTTGGGCTAGCGGGATCTACAATGAGCAGTTCTTC.

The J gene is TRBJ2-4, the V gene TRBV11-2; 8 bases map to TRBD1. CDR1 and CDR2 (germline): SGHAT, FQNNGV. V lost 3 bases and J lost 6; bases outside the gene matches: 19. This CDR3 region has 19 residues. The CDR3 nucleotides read TGTGCCAGCAGCTTCACAGGGGGTGGTTCGGTTCTATGGGGAAACATTCAGTACTTC. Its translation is CASSFTGGGSVLWGNIQYF.

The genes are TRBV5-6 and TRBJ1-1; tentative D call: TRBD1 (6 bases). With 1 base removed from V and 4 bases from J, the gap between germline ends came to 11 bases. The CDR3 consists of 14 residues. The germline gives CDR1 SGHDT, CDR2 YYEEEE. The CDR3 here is CASSLSGVGTEAFF. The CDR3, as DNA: TGTGCCAGCAGCTTGTCAGGGGTGGGCACTGAAGCTTTCTTT.

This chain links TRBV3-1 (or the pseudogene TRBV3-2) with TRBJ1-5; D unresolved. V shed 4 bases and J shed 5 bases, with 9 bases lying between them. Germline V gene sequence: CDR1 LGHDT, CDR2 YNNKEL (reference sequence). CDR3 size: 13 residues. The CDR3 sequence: CASSPEGYQPQHF. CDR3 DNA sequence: TGTGCCAGCAGCCCGGAAGGGTATCAGCCCCAGCATTTT.

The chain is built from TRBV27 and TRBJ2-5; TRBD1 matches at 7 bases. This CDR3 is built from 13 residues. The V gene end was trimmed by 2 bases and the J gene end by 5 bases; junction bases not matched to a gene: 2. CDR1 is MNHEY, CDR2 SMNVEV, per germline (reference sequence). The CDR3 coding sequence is TGTGCCAGCAGTTTAGAGGGGGCCGAGACCCAGTACTTC. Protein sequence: CASSLEGAETQYF.

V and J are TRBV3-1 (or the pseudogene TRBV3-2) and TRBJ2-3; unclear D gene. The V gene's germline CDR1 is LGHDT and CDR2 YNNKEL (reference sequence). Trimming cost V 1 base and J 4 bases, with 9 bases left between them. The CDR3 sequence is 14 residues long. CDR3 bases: TGTGCCAGCAGCCAAGTGGGTTTCGCAGATACGCAGTATTTT. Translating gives CASSQVGFADTQYF.

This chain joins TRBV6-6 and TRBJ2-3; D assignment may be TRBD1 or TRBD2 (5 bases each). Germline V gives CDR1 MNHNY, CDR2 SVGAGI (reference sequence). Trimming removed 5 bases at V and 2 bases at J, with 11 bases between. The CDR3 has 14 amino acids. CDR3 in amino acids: CASSQGTATDTQYF. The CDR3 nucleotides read TGTGCCAGCAGTCAAGGGACCGCCACAGATACGCAGTATTTT.

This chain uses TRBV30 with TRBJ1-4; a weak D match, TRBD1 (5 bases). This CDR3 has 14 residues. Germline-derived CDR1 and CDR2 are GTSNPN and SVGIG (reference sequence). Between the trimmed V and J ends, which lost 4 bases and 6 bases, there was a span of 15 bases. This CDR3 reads CAWTKGSRDEKLFF. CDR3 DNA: TGTGCCTGGACGAAGGGCTCCAGGGATGAAAAACTGTTTTTT.